This T cell receptor (beta chain) was sequenced for a study of blood T cell repertoires in COVID-19. In the study overall: Acute-phase and convalescent COVID-19 samples originated in the United States, Italy and Spain. Sample material is recorded as cDNA or gDNA derived from T cells, B-cell-depleted T cells, or PBMCs.

Looked up from germline, CDR1 is SGHRS and CDR2 is YFSETQ. The CDR3 totals 13 residues. V gave up 2 bases and J gave up 4 bases, with 9 bases separating them. How the authors handled the data: Nucleated cell number was recorded as an estimate derived from reference gene primer amplification. Method: immunoSEQ multiplex PCR; TCRdb's copy keeps in-frame clones and lacks some. The D gene and trimming were derived from the DNA, and the V and J assignments and clone size from that table. The sample yields approximately 170,000 clones, 82% seen once. V gene TRBV5-1 combines with J gene TRBJ2-5; weak D call: TRBD2 (6 bases). The clonotype originates from an elderly woman with active or convalescent COVID-19. The specimen was peripheral blood. This chain's CDR3 is CASSFAGTETQYF. The CDR3 region has the DNA TGCGCCAGCAGCTTTGCGGGGACAGAGACCCAGTACTTC. The whole variable domain, filled in from reference TRBV5-1 and TRBJ2-5, reads KAGVTQTPRYLIKTRGQQVTLSCSPISGHRSVSWYQQTPGQGLQFLFEYFSETQRNKGNFPGRFSGRQFSNSRSEMNVSTLELGDSALYLCASSFAGTETQYFGPGTRLLVL.